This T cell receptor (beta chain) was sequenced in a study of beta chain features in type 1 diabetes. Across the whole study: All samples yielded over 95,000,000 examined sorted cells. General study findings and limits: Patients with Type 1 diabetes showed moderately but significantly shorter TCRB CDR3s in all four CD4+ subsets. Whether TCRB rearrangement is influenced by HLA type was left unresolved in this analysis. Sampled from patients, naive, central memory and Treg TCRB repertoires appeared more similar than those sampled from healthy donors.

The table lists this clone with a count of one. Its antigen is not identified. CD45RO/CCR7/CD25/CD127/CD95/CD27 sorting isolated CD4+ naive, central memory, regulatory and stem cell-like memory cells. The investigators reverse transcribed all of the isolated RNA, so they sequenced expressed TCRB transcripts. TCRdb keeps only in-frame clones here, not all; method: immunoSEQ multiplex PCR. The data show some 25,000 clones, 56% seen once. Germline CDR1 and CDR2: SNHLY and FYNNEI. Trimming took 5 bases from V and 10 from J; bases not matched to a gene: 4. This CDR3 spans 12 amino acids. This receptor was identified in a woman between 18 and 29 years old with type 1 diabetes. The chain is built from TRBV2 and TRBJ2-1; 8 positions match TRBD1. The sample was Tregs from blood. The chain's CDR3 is CASSRTGWEQFF. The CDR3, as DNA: TGTGCCAGCAGTAGGACAGGGTGGGAGCAGTTCTTC.